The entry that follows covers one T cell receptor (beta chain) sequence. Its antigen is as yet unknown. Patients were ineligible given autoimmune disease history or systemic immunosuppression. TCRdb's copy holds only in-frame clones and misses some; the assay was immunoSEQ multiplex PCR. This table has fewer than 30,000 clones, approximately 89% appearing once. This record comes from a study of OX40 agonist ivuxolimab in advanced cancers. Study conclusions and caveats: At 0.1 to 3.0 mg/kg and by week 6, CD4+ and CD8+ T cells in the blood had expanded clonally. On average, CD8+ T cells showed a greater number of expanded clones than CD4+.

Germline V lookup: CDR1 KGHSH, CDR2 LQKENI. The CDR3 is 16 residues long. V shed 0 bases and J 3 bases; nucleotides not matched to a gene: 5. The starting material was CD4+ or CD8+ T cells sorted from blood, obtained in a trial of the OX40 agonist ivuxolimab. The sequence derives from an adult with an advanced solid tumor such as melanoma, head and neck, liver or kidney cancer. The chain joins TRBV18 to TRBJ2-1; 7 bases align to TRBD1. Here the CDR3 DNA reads TGTGCCAGCTCACCACCGAACAGGGGAATCTACAATGAGCAGTTCTTC. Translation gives CASSPPNRGIYNEQFF.